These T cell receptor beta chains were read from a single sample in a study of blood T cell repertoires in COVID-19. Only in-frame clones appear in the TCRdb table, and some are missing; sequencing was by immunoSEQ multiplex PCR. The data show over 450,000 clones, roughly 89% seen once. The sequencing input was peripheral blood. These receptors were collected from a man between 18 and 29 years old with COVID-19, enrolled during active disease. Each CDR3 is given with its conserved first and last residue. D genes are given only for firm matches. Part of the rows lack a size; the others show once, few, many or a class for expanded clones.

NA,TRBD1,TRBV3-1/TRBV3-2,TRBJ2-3,TGTGCCAGCAGCCATTCACAGGGGCGGGATACGCAGTATTTT,CASSHSQGRDTQYF
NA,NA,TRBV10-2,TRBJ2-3,TGCGCCAGCAGTGAGTTGCGTAGGACACTACTCAAAGATACGCAGTATTTT,CASSELRRTLLKDTQYF
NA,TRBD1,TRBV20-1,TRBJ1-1,TGCAGTGCTAGTATTCACCCACAGGGGGCGATTGTTGCTGAAGCTTTCTTT,CSASIHPQGAIVAEAFF
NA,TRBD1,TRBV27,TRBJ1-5,TGTGCCAGCGGGGCACAGGGGATAAGCAATCAGCCCCAGCATTTT,CASGAQGISNQPQHF
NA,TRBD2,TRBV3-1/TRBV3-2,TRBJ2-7,TGTGCCAGCAGCCTAGCGGGAGGGAATGAGCAGTACTTC,CASSLAGGNEQYF
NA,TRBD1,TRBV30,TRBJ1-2,TGTGCCTGGAGTTACAAAATCCGGGACAGGGGATCAGATGGCTACACCTTC,CAWSYKIRDRGSDGYTF
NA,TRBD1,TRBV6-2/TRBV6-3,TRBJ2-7,TGTGCCAGCAGTTACCTTAATGACAGGGTTCAACCCTACGAGCAGTACTTC,CASSYLNDRVQPYEQYF
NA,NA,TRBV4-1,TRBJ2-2,TGCGCCAGCAGCCAAGAACGCGTCTCAGGGGAGCTGTTTTTT,CASSQERVSGELFF
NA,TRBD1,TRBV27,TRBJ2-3,TGTGCCAGCACGGCAGGGGGCGGCGATACGCAGTATTTT,CASTAGGGDTQYF
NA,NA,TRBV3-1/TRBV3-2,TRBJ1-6,TGTGCCAGCAGCCGTTCCACAGGGAAATCCTATAATTCACCCCTCCACTTT,CASSRSTGKSYNSPLHF
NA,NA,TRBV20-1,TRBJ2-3,TGCAGTGCTAGTCCGGGGGTTGCGACGCAGTATTTT,CSASPGVATQYF
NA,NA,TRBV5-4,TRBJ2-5,TGTGCCAGCAGCACCCCTGGGGCAGAGACCCAGTACTTC,CASSTPGAETQYF
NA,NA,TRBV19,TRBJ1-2,TGTGCCAGTAGTACGAACTATGGCTACACCTTC,CASSTNYGYTF
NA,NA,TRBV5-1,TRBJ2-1,TGCGCCAGCAGCTTGGCCCCCCGACTAGTGGCGGGTGAGCAGTTCTTC,CASSLAPRLVAGEQFF
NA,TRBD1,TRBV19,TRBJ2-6,TGTGCCAGTAGTTGGACAGGGGATGCTGGGGCCAACGTCCTGACTTTC,CASSWTGDAGANVLTF
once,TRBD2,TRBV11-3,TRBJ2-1,TGTGCCAGCACCATATTAGCGGGGCACTCCTACAATGAGCAGTTCTTC,CASTILAGHSYNEQFF
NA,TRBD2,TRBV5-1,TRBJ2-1,TGCGCCAGCAGCGGGGTCTTAGCGGGAGGGCCGGTCGATGAGCAGTTCTTC,CASSGVLAGGPVDEQFF
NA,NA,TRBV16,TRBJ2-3,TGTGCCAGCAGCCCCGCCGGGGGGCTCACAGATACGCAGTATTTT,CASSPAGGLTDTQYF
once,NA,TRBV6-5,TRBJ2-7,TGTGCCGGCCGCACTACCGATTACGAGCAGTACTTC,CAGRTTDYEQYF